The 32 T cell receptor beta chains given below trace back to one sample, sequenced in a study of beta chain features in type 1 diabetes. Study results and caveats: Shortening that was moderate but significant affected the TCRB CDR3s of Type 1 diabetes patients in all four CD4+ subsets.

What these receptors recognize is not known. The whole isolated RNA underwent reverse transcription, so sequencing captured expressed TCRB transcripts. Assay: immunoSEQ multiplex PCR; the TCRdb copy retains only in-frame clones and omits some. The sample shows more than 300,000 clones, roughly 13% of them seen only once. Sequencing input: naive CD4+ T cells from blood. The source is a young woman with type 1 diabetes.

The chain is built from TRBV2 and TRBJ1-5; a weak D match, TRBD1 (6 bases). The CDR3 totals 14 residues. CDR1 is SNHLY, CDR2 FYNNEI, per germline. Between the trimmed V and J ends, which lost 6 bases and 1 base, there was a span of 10 bases. CDR3: CASSPGQSNQPQHF. CDR3 sequence (DNA): TGTGCCAGCAGCCCCGGACAGAGCAATCAGCCCCAGCATTTT. Complete variable domain (other parts from reference TRBV2 and TRBJ1-5): EPEVTQTPSHQVTQMGQEVILRCVPISNHLYFYWYRQILGQKVEFLVSFYNNEISEKSEIFDDQFSVERPDGSNFTLKIRSTKLEDSAMYFCASSPGQSNQPQHFGDGTRLSIL.

The V and J genes are TRBV28 and TRBJ1-2, with D unresolved. Germline CDR1 reads MDHEN; CDR2 reads SYDVKM. CDR3 length: 12 amino acids. Trimming removed 8 bases from V and 0 bases from J, with 7 bases in between. The CDR3 sequence is CASSRANYGYTF. CDR3 sequence (DNA): TGTGCCAGCTCGCGGGCTAACTATGGCTACACCTTC.

This chain links TRBV11-2 with TRBJ2-7; TRBD2 aligns across 12 bases. This CDR3 has 15 residues. Germline CDR1 reads SGHAT; CDR2 reads FQNNGV. The junction had 5 bases not matched to a gene; V was cut back by 5 bases and J by 3 bases. The CDR3 reads CASSLLAGGNYEQYF. The CDR3 DNA reads as TGTGCCAGCAGCCTGCTAGCGGGGGGGAACTACGAGCAGTACTTC.

The sample holds a few counts of this clone. The chain uses TRBV7-2 and TRBJ2-1, with 14 bases aligning to TRBD2. V gave up 2 bases and J gave up 9 bases; unmatched junction bases: 6. The CDR3 length is 16 residues. The germline CDR1 and CDR2 sequences are SGHTA and FQGNSA. This chain's CDR3 is CASSLLGTSGSSEQFF. The CDR3 region has the DNA TGTGCCAGCAGCTTATTGGGGACTAGCGGGAGTAGTGAGCAGTTCTTC.

This clone has more than one count but fewer than ten. The chain recombines TRBV7-9 with TRBJ2-3, with 10 positions matching TRBD2. V was pared by 3 bases and J by 5 bases, with 11 bases of the junction left unmatched. The CDR3 runs 17 residues. Per germline, CDR1 SEHNR and CDR2 FQNEAQ (reference sequence). For the CDR3, the DNA is TGTGCCAGCAGCTTTCGGCCAGGACTAGCGGTCGTAGATACGCAGTATTTT. Its protein is CASSFRPGLAVVDTQYF.

The chain links TRBV19 to TRBJ1-5; unclear D gene. The CDR3 contains 15 residues. Trimming removed 9 bases from V and 9 bases from J, with 24 bases in between. CDR1 is LNHDA and CDR2 is SQIVND in the germline V gene (reference sequence). The CDR3 loop reads CARMWSCIQMPPQHF. The CDR3 DNA reads as TGTGCCAGGATGTGGAGTTGTATCCAAATGCCGCCCCAGCATTTT.

The gene calls are TRBV28 and TRBJ2-7; D might be TRBD2 (6 bases). Germline CDR1 MDHEN, CDR2 SYDVKM. This CDR3 has 15 amino acids. The V gene lost 7 bases and the J gene lost 0 bases, with 16 bases spanning the gap. CDR3 region: CASTRANSGSYEQYF. CDR3 in DNA: TGTGCCAGCACCCGAGCCAATAGCGGCTCCTACGAGCAGTACTTC.

This clone was found a few times. The sample carries other DNA sequences with the same CDR3. This chain links TRBV11-2 with TRBJ2-5, with D hard to call. CDR1 is SGHAT, CDR2 FQNNGV, per germline. V was trimmed by 2 bases and J by 4 bases, leaving 2 bases between them. This CDR3 comprises 11 residues. The CDR3 region has the DNA TGTGCCAGCAGCTTACTAGAGACCCAGTACTTC. As protein: CASSLLETQYF.

The gene calls are TRBV5-1 and TRBJ1-5, with 9 bases that match TRBD1. CDR3 length equals 15 residues. CDR1 SGHRS and CDR2 YFSETQ come from the germline V gene. V shed 4 bases and J 5 bases; nucleotides not matched to a gene: 7. The CDR3 protein is CASSTRGDRDQPQHF. Written as DNA, the CDR3 is TGCGCCAGCAGCACCCGAGGGGACAGGGATCAGCCCCAGCATTTT.

This chain connects TRBV18 to TRBJ2-3, with 7 bases matching TRBD1. The CDR3 totals 14 residues. The germline V gene encodes CDR1 KGHSH and CDR2 LQKENI. With V trimmed by 6 bases and J by 6 bases, 9 bases remained unmatched. The CDR3 spells CASSVQQGLDTQYF. CDR3 DNA: TGTGCCAGCTCGGTGCAACAGGGGCTGGATACGCAGTATTTT.

This clone was seen only a few times. The chain is built from TRBV7-2 and TRBJ2-3; 12 nucleotides agree with TRBD2. The CDR3 consists of 18 residues. V shed 0 bases, J shed 1 base, and the junction held 5 bases outside the gene matches. Germline values: CDR1 SGHTA, CDR2 FQGNSA. As DNA, the CDR3 is TGTGCCAGCAGCTTAGCAGGGACTAGCGGGTCCCGCACAGATACGCAGTATTTT. Residues: CASSLAGTSGSRTDTQYF.

CDR3 sequence (DNA): TGTGCCATCAGGGAGCGGGAGAACCTACTCGAGCAGTACTTC. Translated, it gives CAIRERENLLEQYF. This sequence joins TRBV10-3 and TRBJ2-7; 8 nucleotides line up with TRBD2. Per the germline V gene, CDR1 is ENHRY and CDR2 is SYGVKD. V was pared by 6 bases and J by 6 bases, with 10 bases of the junction left unmatched. The CDR3 is made up of 14 amino acids.

This clone was seen a few times. The V gene is TRBV9, the J gene TRBJ2-5, with D perhaps TRBD1 (6 bases). V lost 4 bases and J lost 3, with 16 bases in between. Germline CDR1 SGDLS, CDR2 YYNGEE. The CDR3 contains 15 residues. The CDR3 loop reads CASSPSFRDKETQYF. The CDR3 DNA reads TGTGCCAGCAGCCCATCCTTCCGGGACAAAGAGACCCAGTACTTC.

This sequence joins TRBV10-3 and TRBJ2-5; a possible D gene is TRBD2 (5 bases). Trimming cost V 4 bases and J 1 base, with 7 bases left between them. This CDR3 is 13 amino acids long. The germline V gene encodes CDR1 ENHRY and CDR2 SYGVKD. The CDR3 here is CAISVLGQETQYF. As DNA, the CDR3 is TGTGCCATCAGTGTACTAGGCCAAGAGACCCAGTACTTC.

This clone was observed a few times. CDR3 nucleotides: TGTGCTAGTGGTCCTAATCAGCCCCAGCATTTT. Protein: CASGPNQPQHF. This chain links TRBV12-5 with TRBJ1-5; D ambiguous. V lost 5 bases and J lost 4, with 3 bases in between. Germline CDR1 is LGHNT and CDR2 is FRNRAP. The CDR3 is made up of 11 amino acids.

This chain connects TRBV11-2 to TRBJ2-1; 9 positions match TRBD1. V lost 3 bases and J lost 5; bases outside the gene matches: 5. This CDR3 has 15 amino acids. The germline V gene has CDR1 SGHAT and CDR2 FQNNGV. The CDR3 is CASSFLTGGNNEQFF. DNA for the CDR3: TGTGCCAGCAGCTTCCTGACAGGGGGTAACAATGAGCAGTTCTTC.

The J gene is TRBJ1-2, the V gene TRBV7-6; D is ambiguous. CDR3 length equals 15 residues. Germline-derived CDR1 and CDR2 are SGHVS and FNYEAQ. Trimming removed 5 bases from V and 6 bases from J, with 19 bases in between. The CDR3 nucleotides read TGTGCCAGCAGCCCCCGCCCGGGGAAGCTGGATGGCTACACCTTC. This sequence encodes CASSPRPGKLDGYTF.

The chain recombines TRBV4-3 with TRBJ2-7, with 8 bases identical to TRBD1. Germline V gene sequence: CDR1 LGHNA, CDR2 YSLEER. CDR3 length: 22 amino acids. The V and J ends lost 4 bases and 2 bases, in that order; junction bases with no gene match: 28. As DNA, the CDR3 is TGCGCCAGCAGCCCCAACACTTGGGCCGGGACTGAAGGGAGACAGGGGCCCTACGAGCAGTACTTC. It codes for CASSPNTWAGTEGRQGPYEQYF.

The chain uses TRBV10-3 and TRBJ2-2, with 8 bases matching TRBD2. V was clipped by 7 bases and J by 4 bases; unmatched bases: 5. The germline V gene encodes CDR1 ENHRY and CDR2 SYGVKD. The CDR3 is 14 residues long. For the CDR3, the DNA is TGTGCCATCAAGGGACTAGACCTCACCGGGGAGCTGTTTTTT. This codes for CAIKGLDLTGELFF.

Only a few counts were recorded for this clone. The same CDR3 can be traced to other DNA sequences in this sample. The rearrangement uses TRBV5-1 and TRBJ1-4; the match to TRBD1 covers 10 bases. J lost 5 bases, V lost 3 bases, and 1 base had no gene match. Looked up from germline, CDR1 is SGHRS and CDR2 is YFSETQ. CDR3 size: 14 residues. Here the CDR3 DNA reads TGCGCCAGCAGCTCGGGACAGGGGAATGAAAAACTGTTTTTT. It codes for CASSSGQGNEKLFF.

The chain joins TRBV7-9 to TRBJ2-5; 9 bases line up with TRBD1. The CDR3 has 15 amino acids. Per germline, CDR1 SEHNR and CDR2 FQNEAQ (reference sequence). With V trimmed by 5 bases and J by 2 bases, 6 bases remained unmatched. CDR3 protein: CASSTRTGAQETQYF. DNA of the CDR3: TGTGCCAGCAGCACTCGGACAGGGGCGCAAGAGACCCAGTACTTC.

This clone has just a few counts. The gene calls are TRBV5-1 and TRBJ2-7, with 8 positions matching TRBD2. J was trimmed by 6 bases and V by 3 bases; bases with no gene match: 5. Germline CDR1 is SGHRS and CDR2 is YFSETQ. The CDR3 is 13 residues long. CDR3 sequence reads: CASSSGTRAEQYF. The CDR3, as DNA: TGCGCCAGCAGCTCCGGGACTAGGGCCGAGCAGTACTTC.

The chain carries TRBV9 and TRBJ2-1; D perhaps matches TRBD2 (6 bases). The CDR3 is 14 residues long. Germline CDR1 is SGDLS and CDR2 is YYNGEE. The germline V and J ends were trimmed by 2 bases and 9 bases, with 15 bases remaining between them. CDR3 in DNA: TGTGCCAGCAGCGTGTTTAGTTGGAGGGGTGAGCAGTTCTTC. Encoded protein: CASSVFSWRGEQFF. Full variable domain (remainder filled in from reference TRBV9 and TRBJ2-1): DSGVTQTPKHLITATGQRVTLRCSPRSGDLSVYWYQQSLDQGLQFLIQYYNGEERAKGNILERFSAQQFPDLHSELNLSSLELGDSALYFCASSVFSWRGEQFFGPGTRLTVL.

V usage is TRBV28 and J usage is TRBJ1-2; tentative D call: TRBD1 (6 bases). This CDR3 is built from 13 residues. Per germline, CDR1 MDHEN and CDR2 SYDVKM. The germline V and J ends were trimmed by 5 bases and 4 bases, with 11 bases remaining between them. CDR3 DNA: TGTGCCAGCAGTGAGGCAGGGGTCTATGGCTACACCTTC. Residues: CASSEAGVYGYTF.

J is TRBJ2-7 and V is TRBV28, with 7 bases identical to TRBD1. The V gene end was trimmed by 7 bases and the J gene end by 3 bases; junction bases not matched to a gene: 6. The CDR3 length is 13 residues. Looked up from germline, CDR1 is MDHEN and CDR2 is SYDVKM. As DNA, the CDR3 is TGTGCCAGCACCTGGGGACAGTACTACGAGCAGTACTTC. This translates into CASTWGQYYEQYF. Supplemented by reference TRBV28 and TRBJ2-7, the full variable domain reads DVKVTQSSRYLVKRTGEKVFLECVQDMDHENMFWYRQDPGLGLRLIYFSYDVKMKEKGDIPEGYSVSREKKERFSLILESASTNQTSMYLCASTWGQYYEQYFGPGTRLTVT.

As concerns this clone: The same CDR3 is also encoded by other DNA sequences in this sample. Here the CDR3 DNA reads TGTGCCAGCAGCGTAGAAGTCAGCGGATATGGCTACACCTTC. Amino acids: CASSVEVSGYGYTF. The J gene is TRBJ1-2, the V gene TRBV9; D is unclear. The V gene lost 0 bases and the J gene lost 5 bases, with 11 bases spanning the gap. Looked up from germline, CDR1 is SGDLS and CDR2 is YYNGEE. The CDR3 length is 14 residues.

There are a few counts of this clone. The V call is TRBV28, the J call TRBJ2-7; no clear D gene. Per germline, CDR1 MDHEN and CDR2 SYDVKM. The CDR3 loop spans 13 amino acids. Trimming removed 2 bases from V and 0 bases from J, with 5 bases in between. The CDR3 sequence is CASSLPSSYEQYF. CDR3 nucleotides: TGTGCCAGCAGTTTACCTAGCTCCTACGAGCAGTACTTC.

This clone appeared a few times. The rearrangement joins TRBV29-1 to TRBJ1-2, with D hard to call. Trimming shortened V by 7 bases and J by 7 bases, and 13 bases separated the two germline ends. Germline CDR1 and CDR2: SQVTM and ANQGSEA. The CDR3 contains 11 residues. The CDR3 DNA reads as TGCAGCGCCTCAGGTATCAGTGGCTACACCTTC. Its protein is CSASGISGYTF.

The gene calls are TRBV23-1 and TRBJ2-3, with D hard to call. TRBV23-1 is placed among ORFs of uncertain function. Trimming shortened V by 2 bases and J by 5 bases, and 17 bases separated the two germline ends. This CDR3 is 16 amino acids long. This CDR3 is CASSQPGPLRRDTQYF. DNA for the CDR3: TGCGCCAGCAGTCAACCGGGTCCGTTACGAAGAGATACGCAGTATTTT.

This clone turned up a few times. The J gene is TRBJ2-3, the V gene TRBV14, with 7 bases fitting TRBD2. The ends lost 5 bases at V and 3 bases at J; junction bases unmatched: 8. Germline V lookup: CDR1 SGHDN, CDR2 FVKESK. This CDR3 has 15 amino acids. The CDR3 DNA follows: TGTGCCAGCAGCTCCCGGGAGGCTCTGACAGATACGCAGTATTTT. Protein product: CASSSREALTDTQYF.

There are a few counts of this clone. The rearrangement uses TRBV25-1 and TRBJ2-1, with a tentative D call TRBD1 (6 bases). The CDR3 spans 13 residues. Deletions cut 5 bases from V and 6 bases from J, with 11 bases between. Germline loops: CDR1 MGHDK, CDR2 SYGVNS. CDR3 protein: CASSQGGRNEQFF. The CDR3, as DNA: TGTGCCAGCAGTCAAGGGGGACGCAATGAGCAGTTCTTC.

The rearrangement uses TRBV7-9 and TRBJ2-6, with 8 bases matching TRBD1. The CDR3 runs to 17 residues. Germline CDR1 SEHNR, CDR2 FQNEAQ (reference sequence). Trimming at V came to 5 bases and at J to 1 base, leaving 7 bases not matched to a gene. CDR3 region: CASSPDRGQSGANVLTF. CDR3 in DNA: TGTGCCAGCAGCCCCGACAGGGGACAGTCTGGGGCCAACGTCCTGACTTTC.